Below, 8 T cell receptor beta chains from the same sample are listed, as sequenced in a study of lymphopenia after photon versus proton radiotherapy (dated by TCRdb to the late 2010s). Preparation of the library involved the immunoSEQ multiplex PCR assay. This immuneACCESS table, as held by TCRdb, lists in-frame sequences with V and J called but not all clones. Of the missing ones, under half trace to an unresolved V gene in checked studies; the others have no known cause. Counted in this sample were some 7,300 clones; approximately 89% of them appeared once. 15% to 20% of the sample comes from the top ten. The sample was peripheral blood, taken from a patient treated with photon-based radiotherapy. All receptors come from a man between 60 and 75 years old with cholangiocarcinoma.

The CDR3 DNA reads as TGTGCCAGCAGCGGGTGGGACACAGGGCAGACTAATGAAAAACTGTTTTTT. Translation gives CASSGWDTGQTNEKLFF. The genes are TRBV11-1 and TRBJ1-4; TRBD1 might be the D (6 bases). CDR3 size: 17 residues. The ends were cut back, 5 bases at V and 2 bases at J, with 18 bases in the middle. Germline-derived CDR1 and CDR2 are SGHAT and FQDESV (reference sequence).

This rearrangement joins TRBV5-1 to TRBJ1-3, with 8 bases that match TRBD1. The ends lost 1 base at V and 1 base at J; junction bases unmatched: 4. The CDR3 is 16 residues long. Germline V gene data show CDR1 as SGHRS and CDR2 as YFSETQ. This CDR3 reads CASSLSQGASGNTIYF. DNA of the CDR3: TGCGCCAGCAGCTTGAGTCAGGGGGCATCTGGAAACACCATATATTTT.

This rearrangement joins TRBV7-9 to TRBJ2-7; 10 positions agree with TRBD2. This CDR3 is built from 14 residues. V trimming: 6 bases; J trimming: 3 bases; junction bases outside the gene matches: 5. Germline CDR1 and CDR2: SEHNR and FQNEAQ (reference sequence). Here the CDR3 reads CASSNRLAGYEQYF. The CDR3 DNA sequence: TGTGCCAGCAGTAATAGACTAGCGGGCTACGAGCAGTACTTC.

This chain uses TRBV2 with TRBJ2-5; D call uncertain. This CDR3 is built from 13 residues. Per germline, CDR1 SNHLY and CDR2 FYNNEI. V lost 3 bases and J lost 4, with 9 bases in between. CDR3 nucleotides: TGTGCCAGCAGTGAGGCTTTCGTAGAGACCCAGTACTTC. Protein: CASSEAFVETQYF.

The chain uses TRBV10-3 and TRBJ1-5; D is perhaps TRBD1 (6 bases). Trimming took 0 bases from V and 3 from J, leaving 15 bases between them. The CDR3 covers 17 residues. Germline V lookup: CDR1 ENHRY, CDR2 SYGVKD. The DNA for the CDR3 is TGTGCCATCAGTGAGTCGATAGGGAACAGGGACAATCAGCCCCAGCATTTT. Translating gives CAISESIGNRDNQPQHF.

The chain uses TRBV18 and TRBJ2-1; no definite D call. Trimming stripped 5 bases from V and 5 bases from J, with 10 bases between. This CDR3 is built from 13 residues. Germline V gives CDR1 KGHSH, CDR2 LQKENI. The CDR3 sequence: CASSGRNNNEQFF. CDR3 sequence (DNA): TGTGCCAGCTCAGGGCGGAACAACAATGAGCAGTTCTTC.

The V call is TRBV6-6, the J call TRBJ2-5; TRBD2 might be the D (6 bases). V lost 6 bases, J lost 5 bases, and 16 bases lay in between. Germline values: CDR1 MNHNY, CDR2 SVGAGI (reference sequence). The CDR3 runs to 14 residues. CDR3 amino acids: CASSSTGVRETQYF. CDR3 DNA: TGTGCCAGCAGCTCGACGGGGGTACGGGAGACCCAGTACTTC.

The rearrangement uses TRBV14 and TRBJ1-4; D call uncertain. The V end lost 2 bases, the J end lost 7 bases, and 14 bases lay between the germline ends. The V gene's germline CDR1 is SGHDN and CDR2 FVKESK. This CDR3 has 15 amino acids. CDR3 DNA: TGTGCCAGCAGCCAATATAACAGCTTAATTGAAAAACTGTTTTTT. Translation: CASSQYNSLIEKLFF.